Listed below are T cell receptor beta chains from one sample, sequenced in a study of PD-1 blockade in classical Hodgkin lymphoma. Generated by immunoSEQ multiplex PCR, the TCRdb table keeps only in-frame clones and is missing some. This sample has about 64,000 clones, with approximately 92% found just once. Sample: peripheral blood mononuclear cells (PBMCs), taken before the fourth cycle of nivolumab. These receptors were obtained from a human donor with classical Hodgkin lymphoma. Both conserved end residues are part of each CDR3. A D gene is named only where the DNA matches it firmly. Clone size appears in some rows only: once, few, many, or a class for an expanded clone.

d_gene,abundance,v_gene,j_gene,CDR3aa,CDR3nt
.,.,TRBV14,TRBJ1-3,CASSPRPGLSGNTIYF,TGTGCCAGCAGCCCTCGACCGGGGCTCTCTGGAAACACCATATATTTT
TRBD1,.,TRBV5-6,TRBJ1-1,CASSLEQGEAFF,TGTGCCAGCAGCTTGGAACAGGGGGAAGCTTTCTTT
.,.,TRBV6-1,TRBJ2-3,CATGKGGGSRDTQYF,TGTGCCACCGGCAAAGGAGGGGGAAGTAGAGATACGCAGTATTTT
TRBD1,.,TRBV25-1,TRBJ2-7,CASSELGQGRYEQYF,TGTGCCAGCAGTGAGCTGGGACAGGGACGGTACGAGCAGTACTTC
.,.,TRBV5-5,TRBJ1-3,CASSLGGGPGNTIYF,TGTGCCAGCAGCTTGGGGGGTGGCCCCGGAAACACCATATATTTT
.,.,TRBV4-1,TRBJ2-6,CASSLIGGRSSGANVLTF,TGCGCCAGCAGCCTCATAGGGGGGCGGAGTTCTGGGGCCAACGTCCTGACTTTC
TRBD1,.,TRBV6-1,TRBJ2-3,CASSEVPGQGGRTDTQYF,TGTGCCAGCAGTGAAGTGCCCGGACAGGGAGGACGCACAGATACGCAGTATTTT
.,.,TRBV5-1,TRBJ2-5,CASTPLAAGGETQYF,TGCGCCAGCACTCCTCTAGCGGCAGGGGGTGAGACCCAGTACTTC
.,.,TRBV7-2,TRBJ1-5,CASSTPGRGMSQHF,TGTGCCAGCAGCACCCCCGGCAGGGGCATGTCCCAGCATTTT
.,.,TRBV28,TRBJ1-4,CASRTEINEKLFF,TGTGCCAGCCGGACGGAGATTAATGAAAAACTGTTTTTT
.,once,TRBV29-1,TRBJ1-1,CSVGDTASEAFF,TGCAGCGTTGGGGACACAGCCTCTGAAGCTTTCTTT
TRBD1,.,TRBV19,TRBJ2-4,CASSSYRQGNIQYF,TGTGCCAGTAGTAGTTACCGACAGGGTAACATTCAGTACTTC
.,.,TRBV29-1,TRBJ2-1,CSVDFTSGSWDEQFF,TGCAGCGTTGATTTTACTAGTGGGAGTTGGGATGAGCAGTTCTTC
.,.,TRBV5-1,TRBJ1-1,CASSLVLGTEAFF,TGCGCCAGCAGCTTGGTGCTGGGAACTGAAGCTTTCTTT
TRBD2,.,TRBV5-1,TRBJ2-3,CASSLRFSGSLDTQYF,TGCGCCAGCAGCTTGAGGTTTAGCGGGAGCCTAGATACGCAGTATTTT
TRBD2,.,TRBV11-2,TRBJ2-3,CASRAGVGFSTDTQYF,TGTGCCAGCAGGGCGGGGGTCGGGTTTTCGACAGATACGCAGTATTTT
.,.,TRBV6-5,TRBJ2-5,CASSYSEYPGTQYF,TGTGCCAGCAGTTACAGCGAATACCCGGGGACCCAGTACTTC
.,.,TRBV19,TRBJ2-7,CASSIGTGGPYEQYF,TGTGCCAGTAGTATTGGGACTGGCGGACCCTACGAGCAGTACTTC
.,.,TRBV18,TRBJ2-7,CASSPSGPPGEQYF,TGTGCCAGCTCACCATCCGGGCCTCCAGGGGAGCAGTACTTC
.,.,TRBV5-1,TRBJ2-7,CASSLDTGLGEQYF,TGCGCCAGCAGCTTGGATACAGGGCTGGGCGAGCAGTACTTC
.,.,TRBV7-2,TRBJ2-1,CASRRGQGGEQFF,TGTGCCAGCAGGCGGGGTCAAGGTGGGGAGCAGTTCTTC
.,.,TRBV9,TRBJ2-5,CASSVGVGARETQYF,TGTGCCAGCAGCGTAGGAGTGGGAGCACGGGAGACCCAGTACTTC
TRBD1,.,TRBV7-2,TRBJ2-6,CASSFRGPGANVLTF,TGTGCCAGCAGTTTCAGGGGGCCGGGGGCCAACGTCCTGACTTTC
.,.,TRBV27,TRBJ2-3,CASSLSLVPRTDTQYF,TGTGCCAGCAGTTTATCGTTGGTACCTAGGACAGATACGCAGTATTTT
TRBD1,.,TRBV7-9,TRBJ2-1,CASSSTGWSSYNEQFF,TGTGCCAGCAGCTCGACAGGGTGGTCATCCTACAATGAGCAGTTCTTC
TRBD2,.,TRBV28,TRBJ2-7,CASSSWEGTDEQYF,TGTGCCAGCAGTTCTTGGGAGGGAACCGACGAGCAGTACTTC
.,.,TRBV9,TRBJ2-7,CASSVAAGFTYEQYF,TGTGCCAGCAGCGTAGCTGCAGGGTTTACCTACGAGCAGTACTTC
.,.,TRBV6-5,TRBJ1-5,CASSPLNGGNQPQHF,TGTGCCAGCAGTCCCCTGAACGGGGGCAATCAGCCCCAGCATTTT
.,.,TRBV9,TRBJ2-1,CASSVDWSDASYNEQFF,TGTGCCAGCAGCGTAGATTGGTCTGATGCCTCCTACAATGAGCAGTTCTTC
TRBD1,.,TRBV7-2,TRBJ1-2,CASSLSPGGSGYGYTF,TGTGCCAGCAGCTTATCTCCAGGGGGCTCCGGTTATGGCTACACCTTC
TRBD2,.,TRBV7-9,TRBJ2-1,CASSTGGLGLNEQFF,TGTGCCAGCAGCACCGGTGGACTAGGCTTGAATGAGCAGTTCTTC
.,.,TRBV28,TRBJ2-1,CASSLSGPPNEQFF,TGTGCCAGCAGCCTCAGCGGGCCCCCCAATGAGCAGTTCTTC
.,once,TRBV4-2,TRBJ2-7,CASSQDRTEQYF,TGTGCCAGCAGCCAAGATCGGACCGAGCAGTACTTC
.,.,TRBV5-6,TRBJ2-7,CASSLELARDEQYF,TGTGCCAGCAGCTTAGAACTAGCCCGCGACGAGCAGTACTTC
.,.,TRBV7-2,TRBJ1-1,CASSSLRVAAEAFF,TGTGCCAGCAGCTCCCTCAGGGTTGCGGCTGAAGCTTTCTTT
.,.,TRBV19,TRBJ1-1,CASSFNTNTEAFF,TGTGCCAGTAGTTTCAACACGAACACTGAAGCTTTCTTT
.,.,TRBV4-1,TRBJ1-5,CASSRETGTDSNQPQHF,TGCGCCAGCAGCCGAGAAACCGGGACGGACAGCAATCAGCCCCAGCATTTT
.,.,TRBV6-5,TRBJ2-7,CASSYGLAGYEQYF,TGTGCCAGCAGTTACGGTTTAGCCGGCTACGAGCAGTACTTC
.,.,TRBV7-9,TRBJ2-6,CASSLAAGRGIGGANVLTF,TGTGCCAGCAGCTTAGCGGCAGGTCGAGGGATTGGCGGGGCCAACGTCCTGACTTTC
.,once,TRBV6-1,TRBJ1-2,CASSEWAYGYTF,TGTGCCAGCAGTGAGTGGGCCTATGGCTACACCTTC
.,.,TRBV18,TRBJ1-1,CASSPPGRNTEAFF,TGTGCCAGCTCACCCCCAGGGCGCAACACTGAAGCTTTCTTT
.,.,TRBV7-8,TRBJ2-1,CASSLQAGISGYNEQFF,TGTGCCAGCAGCTTACAGGCTGGGATCTCTGGTTACAATGAGCAGTTCTTC
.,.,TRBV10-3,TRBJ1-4,CAISEGGNEKLFF,TGTGCCATCAGTGAGGGCGGCAATGAAAAACTGTTTTTT
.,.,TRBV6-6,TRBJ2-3,CATTGLRFSTDTQYF,TGTGCCACCACAGGCTTGCGGTTCAGCACAGATACGCAGTATTTT
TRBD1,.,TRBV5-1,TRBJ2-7,CASSLGTGGGYEQYF,TGCGCCAGCAGCTTGGGGACAGGGGGTGGCTACGAGCAGTACTTC
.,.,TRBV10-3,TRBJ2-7,CAISDISRGQSSYEQYF,TGTGCCATCAGTGATATATCAAGAGGACAGAGCTCCTACGAGCAGTACTTC
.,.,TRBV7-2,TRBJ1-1,CAIKGGLSTEAFF,TGTGCGATCAAGGGGGGGTTGAGCACTGAAGCTTTCTTT
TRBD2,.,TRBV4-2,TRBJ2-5,CASSQGWLAGPRLQETQYF,TGTGCCAGCAGCCAAGGGTGGCTAGCGGGGCCGCGATTACAAGAGACCCAGTACTTC
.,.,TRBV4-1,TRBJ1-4,CASSLEGTYNEKLFF,TGCGCCAGCAGCCTAGAGGGCACCTACAATGAAAAACTGTTTTTT
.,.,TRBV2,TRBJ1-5,CASSVGRESNQPQHF,TGTGCCAGCAGTGTAGGTAGGGAGAGCAATCAGCCCCAGCATTTT
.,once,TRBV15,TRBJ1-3,CATSRDSGTGNTIYF,TGTGCCACCAGCAGAGATAGCGGGACTGGAAACACCATATATTTT